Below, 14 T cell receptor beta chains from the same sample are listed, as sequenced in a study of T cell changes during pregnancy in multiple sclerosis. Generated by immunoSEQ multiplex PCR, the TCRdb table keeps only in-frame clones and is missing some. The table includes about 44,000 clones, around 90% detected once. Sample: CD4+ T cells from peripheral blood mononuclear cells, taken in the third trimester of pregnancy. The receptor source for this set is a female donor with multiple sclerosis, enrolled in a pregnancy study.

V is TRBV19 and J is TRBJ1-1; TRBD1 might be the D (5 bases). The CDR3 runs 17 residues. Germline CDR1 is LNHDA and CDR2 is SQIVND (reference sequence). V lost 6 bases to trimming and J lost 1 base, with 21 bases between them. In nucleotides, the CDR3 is TGTGCCAGTAGAAAACTCGGGACCCCGGGGGAGAACACTGAAGCTTTCTTT. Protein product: CASRKLGTPGENTEAFF.

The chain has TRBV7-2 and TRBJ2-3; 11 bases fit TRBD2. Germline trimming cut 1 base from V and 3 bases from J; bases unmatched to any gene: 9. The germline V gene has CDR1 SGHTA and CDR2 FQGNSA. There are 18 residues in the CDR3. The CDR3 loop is CASSLVAGGPLGTDTQYF. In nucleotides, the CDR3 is TGTGCCAGCAGCTTAGTAGCGGGAGGGCCTTTGGGTACAGATACGCAGTATTTT.

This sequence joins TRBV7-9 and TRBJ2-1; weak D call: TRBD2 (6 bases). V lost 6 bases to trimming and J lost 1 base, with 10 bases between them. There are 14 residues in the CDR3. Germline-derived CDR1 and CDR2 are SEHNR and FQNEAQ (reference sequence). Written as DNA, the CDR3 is TGTGCCAGCAGGGCGGGAAATTCCTACAATGAGCAGTTCTTC. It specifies CASRAGNSYNEQFF.

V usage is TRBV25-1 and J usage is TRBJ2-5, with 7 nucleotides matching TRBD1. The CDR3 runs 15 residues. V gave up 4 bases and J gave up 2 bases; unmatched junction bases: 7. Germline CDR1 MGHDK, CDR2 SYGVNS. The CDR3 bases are TGTGCCAGCAGTGGATATTACAGGGGTCAAGAGACCCAGTACTTC. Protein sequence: CASSGYYRGQETQYF.

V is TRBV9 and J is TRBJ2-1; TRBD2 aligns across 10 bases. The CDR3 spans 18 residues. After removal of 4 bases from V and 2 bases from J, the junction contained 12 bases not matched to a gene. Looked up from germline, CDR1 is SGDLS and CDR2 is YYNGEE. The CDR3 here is CASSPLGSLAGAYNEQFF. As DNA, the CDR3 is TGTGCCAGCAGCCCCTTGGGATCCCTAGCGGGAGCCTACAATGAGCAGTTCTTC.

The CDR3, as DNA: TGCGCCAGCAGCCAAGAGGGCGCGACAGGGCACTATGGCTACACCTTC. Protein: CASSQEGATGHYGYTF. This chain joins TRBV4-1 and TRBJ1-2; TRBD1 aligns across 7 bases. The CDR3 runs 16 residues. V lost 0 bases, J lost 3 bases, and 7 bases stayed unmatched. Per the germline V gene, CDR1 is MGHRA and CDR2 is YSYEKL.

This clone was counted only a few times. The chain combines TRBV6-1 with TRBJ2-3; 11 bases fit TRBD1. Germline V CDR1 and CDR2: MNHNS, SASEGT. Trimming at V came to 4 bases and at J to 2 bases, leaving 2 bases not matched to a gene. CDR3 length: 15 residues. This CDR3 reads CASSGDRGITDTQYF. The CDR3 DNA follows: TGTGCCAGCAGTGGGGACAGGGGGATCACAGATACGCAGTATTTT.

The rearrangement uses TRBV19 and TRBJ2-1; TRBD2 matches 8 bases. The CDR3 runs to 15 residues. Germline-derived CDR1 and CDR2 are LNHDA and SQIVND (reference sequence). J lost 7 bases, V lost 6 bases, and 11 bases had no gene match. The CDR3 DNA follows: TGTGCCAGTAGAATGAGAGCGGGAGAAAGGAATGAGCAGTTCTTC. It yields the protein CASRMRAGERNEQFF.

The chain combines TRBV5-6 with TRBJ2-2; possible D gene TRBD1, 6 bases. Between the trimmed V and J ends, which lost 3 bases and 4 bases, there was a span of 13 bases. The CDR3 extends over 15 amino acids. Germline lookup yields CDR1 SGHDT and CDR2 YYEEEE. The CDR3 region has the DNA TGTGCCAGCAGCTCCGGAACAGGGATCACCGGGGAGCTGTTTTTT. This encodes CASSSGTGITGELFF. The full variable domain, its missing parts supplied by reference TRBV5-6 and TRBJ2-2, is DAGVTQSPTHLIKTRGQQVTLRCSPKSGHDTVSWYQQALGQGPQFIFQYYEEEERQRGNFPDRFSGHQFPNYSSELNVNALLLGDSALYLCASSSGTGITGELFFGEGSRLTVL.

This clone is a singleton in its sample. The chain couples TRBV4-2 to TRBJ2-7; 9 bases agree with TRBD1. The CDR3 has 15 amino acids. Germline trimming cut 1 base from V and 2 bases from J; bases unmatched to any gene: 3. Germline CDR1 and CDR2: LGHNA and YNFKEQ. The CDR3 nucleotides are TGTGCCAGCAGCCAAGTGGGACAGGGCACCTACGAGCAGTACTTC. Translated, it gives CASSQVGQGTYEQYF.

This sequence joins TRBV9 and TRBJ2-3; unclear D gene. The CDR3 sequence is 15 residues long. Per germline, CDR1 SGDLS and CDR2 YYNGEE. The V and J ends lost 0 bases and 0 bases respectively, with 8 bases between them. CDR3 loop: CASSVGTTSTDTQYF. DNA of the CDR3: TGTGCCAGCAGCGTAGGCACCACTAGCACAGATACGCAGTATTTT.

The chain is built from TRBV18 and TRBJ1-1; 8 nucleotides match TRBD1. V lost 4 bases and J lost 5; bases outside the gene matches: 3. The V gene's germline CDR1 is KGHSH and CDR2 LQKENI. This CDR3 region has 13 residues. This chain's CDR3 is CASSQDRGTEAFF. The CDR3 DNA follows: TGTGCCAGCTCACAAGACAGGGGAACTGAAGCTTTCTTT.

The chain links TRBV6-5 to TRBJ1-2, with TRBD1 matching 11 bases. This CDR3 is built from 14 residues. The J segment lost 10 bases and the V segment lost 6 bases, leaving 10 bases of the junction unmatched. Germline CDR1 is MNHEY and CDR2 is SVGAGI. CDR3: CASRAPVGQGDYTF. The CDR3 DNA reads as TGTGCCAGCAGGGCCCCCGTGGGACAGGGGGACTACACCTTC.

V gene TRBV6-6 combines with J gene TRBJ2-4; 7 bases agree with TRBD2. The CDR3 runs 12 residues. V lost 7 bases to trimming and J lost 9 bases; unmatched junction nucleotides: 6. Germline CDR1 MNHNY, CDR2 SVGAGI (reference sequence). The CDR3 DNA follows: TGTGCCAGCATTGTCCCGGGGGGCATTCAGTACTTC. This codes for CASIVPGGIQYF.